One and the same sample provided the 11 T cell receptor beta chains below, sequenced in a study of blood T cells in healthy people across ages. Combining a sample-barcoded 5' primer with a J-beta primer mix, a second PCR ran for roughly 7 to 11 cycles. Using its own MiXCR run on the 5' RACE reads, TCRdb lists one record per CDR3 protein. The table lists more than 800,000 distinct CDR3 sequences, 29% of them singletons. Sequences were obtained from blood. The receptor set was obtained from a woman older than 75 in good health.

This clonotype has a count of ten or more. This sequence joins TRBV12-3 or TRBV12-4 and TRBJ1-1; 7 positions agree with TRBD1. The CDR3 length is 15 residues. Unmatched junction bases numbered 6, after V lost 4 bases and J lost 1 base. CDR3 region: CASSSRQGQNTEAFF. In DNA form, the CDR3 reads TGTGCCAGCAGTTCCCGACAGGGTCAGAACACTGAAGCTTTCTTT.

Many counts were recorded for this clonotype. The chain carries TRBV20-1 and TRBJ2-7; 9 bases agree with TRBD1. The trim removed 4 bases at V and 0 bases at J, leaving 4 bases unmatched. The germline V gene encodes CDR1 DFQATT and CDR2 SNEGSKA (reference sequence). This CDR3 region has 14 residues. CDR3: CSANRDRVSYEQYF. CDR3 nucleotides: TGCAGTGCTAACCGGGACAGGGTCTCCTACGAGCAGTACTTC.

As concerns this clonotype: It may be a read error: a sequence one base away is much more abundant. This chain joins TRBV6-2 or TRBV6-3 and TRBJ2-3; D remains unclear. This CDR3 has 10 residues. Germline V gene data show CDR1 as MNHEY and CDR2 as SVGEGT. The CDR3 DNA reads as TGTACCAGCAGTGACGATACGCAGTATTTT. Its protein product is CTSSDDTQYF.

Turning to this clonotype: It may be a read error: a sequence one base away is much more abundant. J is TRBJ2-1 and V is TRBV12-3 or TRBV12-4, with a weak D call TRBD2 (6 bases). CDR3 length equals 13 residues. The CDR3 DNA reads TGTGCCAGCCCCGGGAGCTCCTACAAGGAGCAGTTCTTC. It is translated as CASPGSSYKEQFF.

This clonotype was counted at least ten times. CDR3 DNA sequence: TGTGCCAGCAGCAGACTAGCGGGGAGCACAGATACGCAGTATTTT. It yields the protein CASSRLAGSTDTQYF. The chain recombines TRBV12-3 or TRBV12-4 with TRBJ2-3, with 11 nucleotides matching TRBD2. The CDR3 runs to 15 residues. The junction had 2 bases not matched to a gene; V was cut back by 6 bases and J by 0 bases.

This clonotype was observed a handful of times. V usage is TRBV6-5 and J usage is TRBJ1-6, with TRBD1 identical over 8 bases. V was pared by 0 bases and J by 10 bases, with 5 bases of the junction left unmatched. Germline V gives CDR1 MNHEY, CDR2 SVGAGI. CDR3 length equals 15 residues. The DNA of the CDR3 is TGTGCCAGCAGTTACTCGAGGACAGGGCGCTCACCCCTCCACTTT. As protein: CASSYSRTGRSPLHF.

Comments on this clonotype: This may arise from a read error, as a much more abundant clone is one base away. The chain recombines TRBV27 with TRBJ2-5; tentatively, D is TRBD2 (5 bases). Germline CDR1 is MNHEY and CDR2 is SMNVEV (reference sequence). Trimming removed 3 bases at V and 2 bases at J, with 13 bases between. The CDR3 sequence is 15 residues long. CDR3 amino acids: CASSFPCGRQETQYF. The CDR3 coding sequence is TGTGCCAGCAGTTTCCCCTGCGGGCGACAAGAGACCCAGTACTTC.

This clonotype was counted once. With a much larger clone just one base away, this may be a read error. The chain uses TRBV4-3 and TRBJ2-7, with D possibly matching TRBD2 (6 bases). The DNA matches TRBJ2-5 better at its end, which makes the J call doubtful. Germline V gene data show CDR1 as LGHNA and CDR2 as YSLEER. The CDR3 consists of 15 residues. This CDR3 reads CASSQRLGGQETQYF. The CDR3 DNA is TGCGCCAGCAGCCAAAGACTCGGGGGACAAGAGACCCAGTACTTC.

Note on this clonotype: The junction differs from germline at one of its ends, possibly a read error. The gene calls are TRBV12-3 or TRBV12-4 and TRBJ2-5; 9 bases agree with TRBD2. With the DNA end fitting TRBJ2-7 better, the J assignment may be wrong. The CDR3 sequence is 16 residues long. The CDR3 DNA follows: TGCGCCAGCAGTTTGCCTTCGGCTAGCGGGGTCTACGAGCAGTACTTC. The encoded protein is CASSLPSASGVYEQYF.

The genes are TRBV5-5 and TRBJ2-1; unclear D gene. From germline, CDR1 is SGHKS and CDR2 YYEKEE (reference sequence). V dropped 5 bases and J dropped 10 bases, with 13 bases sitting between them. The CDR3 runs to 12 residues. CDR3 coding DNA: TGTGCCAGCAGGAAACAAGGTACAGAGCAGTTCTTC. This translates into CASRKQGTEQFF.

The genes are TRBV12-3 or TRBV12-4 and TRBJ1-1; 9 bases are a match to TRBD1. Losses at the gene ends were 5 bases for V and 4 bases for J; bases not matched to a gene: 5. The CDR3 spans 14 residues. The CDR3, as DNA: TGTGCCAGCAGTCCCGACAGGGGGGGCACTGAAGCTTTCTTT. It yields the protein CASSPDRGGTEAFF.